The sample holds a few counts of the clone carrying this T cell receptor (beta chain). Using immunoSEQ multiplex PCR, the repertoire was profiled, and TCRdb retains in-frame clones only, with some absent. Altogether 150,000 to 200,000 clones are present, around 93% being singletons, with the ten largest covering 1.4% to 1.5%. The sample comes from a study of control samples from healthy donors and cancer patients. V gave up 4 bases and J gave up 2 bases; unmatched junction bases: 2. This CDR3 comprises 14 residues. Looked up from germline, CDR1 is MNHEY and CDR2 is SMNVEV (reference sequence). The clonotype originates from a man aged 18-30 years in good health. Input material: blood. The chain recombines TRBV27 with TRBJ1-5, with 7 bases that match TRBD1. CDR3 coding DNA: TGTGCCAGCAGTTCTGACAGGGGCAATCAGCCCCAGCATTTT. Its protein product is CASSSDRGNQPQHF.